The present TCR beta chain was sequenced within a study of cytomegalovirus exposure and HLA in healthy donors. Study results and caveats: From TCR beta sequences, most subjects' HLA-A and HLA-B alleles were reportedly predicted accurately. Reports showed the classifier diagnosing cytomegalovirus status with high specificity and sensitivity. Evidence from a later analysis indicated that most CMV-associated TCR beta chains looked HLA-restricted.

Use of 60 Vbeta and 13 Jbeta primers characterized the PCR. Using immunoSEQ multiplex PCR, the repertoire was profiled, and TCRdb retains in-frame clones only, with some absent. The profile shows approximately 88,000 clones, approximately 64% of them singletons. This clone has just a few counts. The antigen is undetermined. V lost 3 bases and J lost 6, with 20 bases in between. This CDR3 is 16 amino acids long. Germline-derived CDR1 and CDR2 are MGHRA and YSYEKL. The rearrangement joins TRBV4-1 to TRBJ1-1; D possibly corresponds to TRBD1 (5 bases). The sample comprised PBMCs. This sequence was found in a man in his sixties in good health and CMV-seronegative. CDR3 sequence: CASSHVGARARPEAFF. The CDR3 DNA is TGCGCCAGCAGCCACGTAGGGGCCCGGGCGCGTCCTGAAGCTTTCTTT.